This TCR beta chain was retrieved from a study of CD8+ T cells in alopecia areata. Germline V CDR1 and CDR2: LNHNV, YYDKDF (reference sequence). J gave up 1 base and V 5 bases, and 5 bases lay outside the gene matches. The CDR3 is 16 residues long. Only a few counts were recorded for this clone. RNA was extracted and reverse transcribed into cDNA as the sequencing template. The protocol was immunoSEQ multiplex PCR, while the TCRdb copy is restricted to in-frame clones and leaves out a portion. The sample consists of approximately 18,000 clones, just under 60% of them appearing once. Regarding treatment: oral pan-JAK inhibitor, 5-10 mg twice daily. In alopecia areata patients, both lesional scalp punch biopsies and peripheral blood were collected.

The sequence was obtained from a human donor with alopecia areata. V gene TRBV15 combines with J gene TRBJ2-3; TRBD1 matches at 11 bases. The material was skin, obtained at week 4, from a patient treated with tofacitinib. CDR3 sequence: CATSGKDRGRTDTQYF. DNA for the CDR3: TGTGCCACCAGCGGAAAGGACAGGGGGCGCACAGATACGCAGTATTTT.